The following is a T cell receptor beta chain sequence with its context. The data derive from a study of shared clonotypes between healthy human individuals. Sorted-subset replicate PCR reactions were performed with approximately 190 ng DNA, corresponding to about 30,000 T cell genomes. In the authors' methods: Junction-only sequences without quality scores came from ImmunoSEQ, so filtering differed. The method was immunoSEQ multiplex PCR; TCRdb's version includes in-frame clones alone and lacks a portion of them. The D gene and trimming were derived from the DNA, and the V and J assignments and clone size from that table. The sample contains roughly 2.2 million clones, approximately 90% of which appear only once. CDR1 and CDR2 (germline): MDHEN, SYDVKM. The CDR3 totals 13 residues. V was cut by 5 bases and J by 3 bases, with 8 bases left in between. The CD4+ fraction was divided into a CD45RA+ naive subset and a CD45RA-negative memory subset.

This chain uses TRBV28 with TRBJ2-1; D uncertain. The sequencing input was naive CD4+ T cells from PBMCs. Noted subset: CD45RA+ positively selected. The clonotype comes from a man between 18 and 29 years old in good health. Some clones in this sample may be carry-over from other donors' samples. The CDR3 protein is CASSTSFYNEQFF. CDR3 DNA: TGTGCCAGCAGTACCTCTTTCTACAATGAGCAGTTCTTC. The full variable domain, rest sourced from reference TRBV28 and TRBJ2-1, is DVKVTQSSRYLVKRTGEKVFLECVQDMDHENMFWYRQDPGLGLRLIYFSYDVKMKEKGDIPEGYSVSREKKERFSLILESASTNQTSMYLCASSTSFYNEQFFGPGTRLTVL.